Each of the 23 T cell receptor beta chains below was sequenced from the same sample in a study of T-cell reconstitution after alpha-beta-depleted transplantation in children. Unique molecular identifiers were built into the TCRbeta library. TCRdb independently ran MiXCR on the PCR reads; one entry per CDR3 protein. The sample lists more than 250,000 distinct CDR3 sequences, more than 8% occurring once. The sample in question was PBMCs from the stem cell graft donor, obtained from the stem cell graft. These receptor sequences come from a human donor who donated a stem cell graft to a child with SCID.

The chain uses TRBV5-1 and TRBJ2-7; a weak D match, TRBD1 (5 bases). V dropped 0 bases and J dropped 5 bases, with 9 bases sitting between them. Germline CDR1 SGHRS, CDR2 YFSETQ. The CDR3 sequence is 13 residues long. The CDR3 loop is CASSLGKGHEQYF. CDR3 in DNA: TGCGCCAGCAGCTTGGGTAAGGGGCACGAGCAGTACTTC.

The V and J genes are TRBV7-3 and TRBJ2-3; 7 nucleotides align to TRBD1. The CDR3 is 16 residues long. The germline gives CDR1 SGHTA, CDR2 FQGTGA. With 4 bases clipped from V and 2 bases from J, the junction kept 9 bases outside the gene matches. The CDR3 protein is CASSSPTGKLTDTQYF. DNA for the CDR3: TGTGCCAGCAGCTCTCCGACAGGGAAACTCACAGATACGCAGTATTTT.

The sample holds a few counts of this clonotype. V is TRBV12-3 or TRBV12-4 and J is TRBJ2-5, with 10 bases identical to TRBD1. The junction had 11 bases not matched to a gene; V was cut back by 6 bases and J by 7 bases. This CDR3 has 15 amino acids. As DNA, the CDR3 is TGTGCCAGCAGCCCAGGGACAGGGGAAGGGGGGACCCAGTACTTC. Encoded protein: CASSPGTGEGGTQYF.

Only a few counts were recorded for this clonotype. The chain carries TRBV11-1 and TRBJ2-2, with D perhaps being TRBD1 or TRBD2 (5 bases each). This CDR3 region has 14 residues. Germline CDR1 reads SGHAT; CDR2 reads FQDESV (reference sequence). The V end was cut by 9 bases, the J end by 0 bases, with 11 bases between. In DNA form, the CDR3 reads TGTGCCAGTGATCCGGGACCGAACACCGGGGAGCTGTTTTTT. Residues: CASDPGPNTGELFF. The full variable domain, in which reference TRBV11-1 and TRBJ2-2 provide the parts outside the CDR3, is EAEVAQSPRYKITEKSQAVAFWCDPISGHATLYWYRQILGQGPELLVQFQDESVVDDSQLPKDRFSAERLKGVDSTLKIQPAELGDSAMYLCASDPGPNTGELFFGEGSRLTVL.

In its sample, this clonotype was seen a few times. J is TRBJ2-2 and V is TRBV6-2 or TRBV6-3; D remains unclear. The CDR3 has 13 amino acids. Per germline, CDR1 MNHEY and CDR2 SVGEGT. Deletions cut 5 bases from V and 3 bases from J, with 7 bases between. This CDR3 is CASSKGDTGELFF. For the CDR3, the DNA is TGTGCCAGCAGTAAGGGTGACACCGGGGAGCTGTTTTTT.

This clonotype has just a few counts. The chain carries TRBV5-1 and TRBJ2-7; D tentatively reads TRBD1 or TRBD2 (5 bases each). Trimming removed 2 bases from V and 4 bases from J, with 13 bases in between. Germline V gene lookup returns CDR1 SGHRS and CDR2 YFSETQ. The CDR3 spans 14 residues. The CDR3 nucleotides are TGCGCCAGCAGCTTAAGACGGTGGGGGTACGAGCAGTACTTC. Translation gives CASSLRRWGYEQYF.

Of note for this clonotype: A read error may account for a junction end that differs from germline. This chain uses TRBV5-1 with TRBJ2-1; 10 positions match TRBD2. Germline CDR1 and CDR2: SGHRS and YFSETQ. This CDR3 spans 16 amino acids. The CDR3 here is CASRLATSGVYNEQFF. CDR3 in DNA: TGCGCCAGCAGGTTGGCCACTAGCGGGGTCTACAATGAGCAGTTCTTC.

This clonotype was found a few times. The V gene is TRBV19, the J gene TRBJ1-5; D call uncertain. Deletions cut 8 bases from V and 2 bases from J, with 10 bases between. Germline CDR1 is LNHDA and CDR2 is SQIVND (reference sequence). CDR3 size: 13 residues. CDR3 in amino acids: CASAEQRNQPQHF. The CDR3 nucleotides read TGTGCCAGTGCAGAACAGCGCAATCAGCCCCAGCATTTT.

In its sample, this clonotype was seen a few times. The V call is TRBV27, the J call TRBJ2-7, with D perhaps matching TRBD2 (7 bases). This CDR3 has 15 amino acids. The germline CDR1 and CDR2 sequences are MNHEY and SMNVEV (reference sequence). Between the trimmed V and J ends, which lost 5 bases and 3 bases, there was a span of 17 bases. DNA for the CDR3: TGTGCCAGCAGTCCAAGGAGGGGGGGCCTCTACGAGCAGTACTTC. This codes for CASSPRRGGLYEQYF.

This clonotype turned up a few times. The CDR3 region is CAIRSGVTDTQYF. CDR3 nucleotides: TGTGCCATCCGTAGCGGGGTGACAGATACGCAGTATTTT. The chain combines TRBV6-1 with TRBJ2-3, with TRBD2 identical over 8 bases. Germline V gene data show CDR1 as MNHNS and CDR2 as SASEGT. V was clipped by 10 bases and J by 3 bases; unmatched bases: 6. The CDR3 contains 13 residues.

This clonotype was picked up many times. J is TRBJ2-3 and V is TRBV7-3; TRBD1 aligns across 10 bases. With V trimmed by 5 bases and J by 4 bases, 6 bases remained unmatched. Germline-derived CDR1 and CDR2 are SGHTA and FQGTGA. The CDR3 has 15 residues. This CDR3 reads CASSPWTGGPDTQYF. Written as DNA, the CDR3 is TGTGCCAGCAGCCCCTGGACAGGGGGTCCAGATACGCAGTATTTT.

The chain couples TRBV12-3 or TRBV12-4 to TRBJ2-3; 9 bases are shared with TRBD1. Unmatched junction bases numbered 9, after V lost 5 bases and J lost 6 bases. The CDR3 is 15 residues long. The CDR3 nucleotides read TGTGCCAGCAGTGAACAGGGGGCTTCTCAGGATACGCAGTATTTT. This gives the protein CASSEQGASQDTQYF.

This clonotype was detected many times. The chain carries TRBV5-1 and TRBJ1-1; D uncertain. CDR1 is SGHRS, CDR2 YFSETQ, per germline. The CDR3 runs to 14 residues. Trimming pared 0 bases from V and 0 bases from J, leaving 6 bases between. The CDR3 DNA reads TGCGCCAGCAGCTTGGACAGATTGAACACTGAAGCTTTCTTT. It is translated as CASSLDRLNTEAFF. Using reference TRBV5-1 and TRBJ1-1 for the parts outside the CDR3, the full variable domain is KAGVTQTPRYLIKTRGQQVTLSCSPISGHRSVSWYQQTPGQGLQFLFEYFSETQRNKGNFPGRFSGRQFSNSRSEMNVSTLELGDSALYLCASSLDRLNTEAFFGQGTRLTVV.

This clonotype came up a few times. The chain has TRBV7-6 and TRBJ2-3, with 9 bases fitting TRBD2. This CDR3 has 14 residues. J gave up 7 bases and V 5 bases, and 7 bases lay outside the gene matches. Germline V gene data show CDR1 as SGHVS and CDR2 as FNYEAQ. CDR3 coding DNA: TGTGCCAGCAGCCTCTCAGCGGGGGGCTATACGCAGTATTTT. It yields the protein CASSLSAGGYTQYF.

This rearrangement joins TRBV28 to TRBJ2-3; TRBD2 matches at 9 bases. The CDR3 runs 18 residues. V gave up 8 bases and J gave up 0 bases; unmatched junction bases: 15. Germline loops: CDR1 MDHEN, CDR2 SYDVKM. The CDR3 DNA follows: TGTGCCAGCGGCCCTCGGCTAGCGGGGAGCTCTAGCACAGATACGCAGTATTTT. Its protein product is CASGPRLAGSSSTDTQYF.

This rearrangement joins TRBV12-3 or TRBV12-4 to TRBJ2-7; TRBD2 matches 7 bases. The CDR3 extends over 14 amino acids. J gave up 4 bases and V 0 bases, and 3 bases lay outside the gene matches. The CDR3 loop is CASSLAGGKYEQYF. CDR3 in DNA: TGTGCCAGCAGTTTAGCGGGGGGGAAATACGAGCAGTACTTC.

This clonotype was found a few times. The chain combines TRBV7-9 with TRBJ1-5; TRBD1 matches at 7 bases. Per the germline V gene, CDR1 is SEHNR and CDR2 is FQNEAQ (reference sequence). This CDR3 has 15 amino acids. J lost 7 bases, V lost 5 bases, and 11 bases had no gene match. The CDR3: CASSPEGQVGQPQHF. The DNA of the CDR3 is TGTGCCAGCAGCCCTGAAGGACAGGTCGGACAGCCCCAGCATTTT. The whole variable domain, remainder taken from reference TRBV7-9 and TRBJ1-5, is DTGVSQNPRHKITKRGQNVTFRCDPISEHNRLYWYRQTLGQGPEFLTYFQNEAQLEKSRLLSDRFSAERPKGSFSTLEIQRTEQGDSAMYLCASSPEGQVGQPQHFGDGTRLSIL.

The table lists this clonotype with a few counts. The gene calls are TRBV12-3 or TRBV12-4 and TRBJ2-2; D is possibly TRBD2 (5 bases). The CDR3 has 15 amino acids. Trimming removed 10 bases at V and 4 bases at J, with 19 bases between. This CDR3 reads CATTPERVITGELFF. DNA for the CDR3: TGTGCCACCACCCCCGAGAGGGTGATCACCGGGGAGCTGTTTTTT.

This clonotype was seen a few times. This chain uses TRBV15 with TRBJ1-5; D is undetermined. Trimming stripped 2 bases from V and 4 bases from J, with 9 bases between. The germline CDR1 and CDR2 sequences are LNHNV and YYDKDF (reference sequence). The CDR3 covers 14 residues. CDR3 in amino acids: CATSRHGDNQPQHF. DNA of the CDR3: TGTGCCACCAGCAGACACGGGGATAATCAGCCCCAGCATTTT.

This clonotype has only a few counts. V usage is TRBV4-1 and J usage is TRBJ2-1; the match to TRBD2 covers 8 bases. CDR3 length: 17 amino acids. Germline CDR1 MGHRA, CDR2 YSYEKL. Trimming at V came to 0 bases and at J to 4 bases, leaving 8 bases not matched to a gene. CDR3 sequence: CASSQEGGAGGYNEQFF. DNA for the CDR3: TGCGCCAGCAGCCAAGAGGGTGGGGCGGGGGGTTACAATGAGCAGTTCTTC.

Many counts were recorded for this clonotype. The genes are TRBV3-1 and TRBJ1-1; D is unresolved. Germline CDR1 reads LGHDT; CDR2 reads YNNKEL (reference sequence). The CDR3 extends over 14 amino acids. V was shortened by 1 base and J by 6 bases, with 12 bases between the two germline ends. The CDR3, as DNA: TGTGCCAGCAGCCAAGGCCCCCTTGGGGCTGAAGCTTTCTTT. Residues: CASSQGPLGAEAFF.

Only a few counts were recorded for this clonotype. The chain is built from TRBV5-1 and TRBJ2-1; 12 nucleotides align to TRBD1. Trimming took 0 bases from V and 10 from J; bases not matched to a gene: 5. The CDR3 runs to 15 residues. Germline-derived CDR1 and CDR2 are SGHRS and YFSETQ. The CDR3 protein is CASSLVGQGAGEQFF. CDR3 nucleotide sequence: TGCGCCAGCAGCTTGGTGGGACAGGGGGCCGGAGAGCAGTTCTTC. Combining the CDR3 with reference TRBV5-1 and TRBJ2-1 gives the whole variable domain KAGVTQTPRYLIKTRGQQVTLSCSPISGHRSVSWYQQTPGQGLQFLFEYFSETQRNKGNFPGRFSGRQFSNSRSEMNVSTLELGDSALYLCASSLVGQGAGEQFFGPGTRLTVL.

This clonotype was counted many times. The chain has TRBV12-3 or TRBV12-4 and TRBJ2-5; no definite D call. V lost 3 bases and J 4 bases, leaving 15 bases between the germline ends. The CDR3 is 15 amino acids. Here the CDR3 reads CASSLAAGAGETQYF. The CDR3 coding sequence is TGTGCCAGCAGTTTGGCGGCAGGAGCAGGAGAGACCCAGTACTTC.